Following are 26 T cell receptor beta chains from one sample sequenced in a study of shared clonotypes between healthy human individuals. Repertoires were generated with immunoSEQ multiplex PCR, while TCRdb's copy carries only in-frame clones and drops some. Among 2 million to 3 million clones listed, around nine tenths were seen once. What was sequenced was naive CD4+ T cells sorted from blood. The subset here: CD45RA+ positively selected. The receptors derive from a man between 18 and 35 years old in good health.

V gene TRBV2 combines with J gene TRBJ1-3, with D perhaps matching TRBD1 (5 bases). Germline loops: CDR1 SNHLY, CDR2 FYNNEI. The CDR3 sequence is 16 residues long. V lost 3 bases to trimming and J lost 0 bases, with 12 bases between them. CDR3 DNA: TGTGCCAGCAGTGAGATTGACAGCTACTCTGGAAACACCATATATTTT. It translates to CASSEIDSYSGNTIYF.

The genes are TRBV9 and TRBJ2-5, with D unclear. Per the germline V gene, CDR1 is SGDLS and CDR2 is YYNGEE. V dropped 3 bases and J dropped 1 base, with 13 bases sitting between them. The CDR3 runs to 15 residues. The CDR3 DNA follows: TGTGCCAGCAGCGGAACCGACATGGGCCAAGAGACCCAGTACTTC. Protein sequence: CASSGTDMGQETQYF.

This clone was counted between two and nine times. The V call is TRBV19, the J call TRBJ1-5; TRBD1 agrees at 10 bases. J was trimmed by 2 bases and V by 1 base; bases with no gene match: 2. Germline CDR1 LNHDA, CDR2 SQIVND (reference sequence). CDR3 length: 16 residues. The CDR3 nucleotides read TGTGCCAGTAGTATAGGGGACAGGGGACGCAATCAGCCCCAGCATTTT. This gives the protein CASSIGDRGRNQPQHF.

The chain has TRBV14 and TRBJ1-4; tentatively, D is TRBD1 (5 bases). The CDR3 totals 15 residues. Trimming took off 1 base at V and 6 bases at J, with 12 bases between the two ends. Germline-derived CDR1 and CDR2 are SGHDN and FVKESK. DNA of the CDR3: TGTGCCAGCAGCCAAGTTGCAGGGAACTATGAAAAACTGTTTTTT. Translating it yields CASSQVAGNYEKLFF.

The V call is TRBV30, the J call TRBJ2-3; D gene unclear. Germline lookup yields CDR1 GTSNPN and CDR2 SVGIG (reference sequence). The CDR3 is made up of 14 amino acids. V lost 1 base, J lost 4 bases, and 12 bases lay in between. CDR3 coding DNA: TGTGCCTGGAGTGCATCAACGGTAGCAGATACGCAGTATTTT. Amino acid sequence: CAWSASTVADTQYF.

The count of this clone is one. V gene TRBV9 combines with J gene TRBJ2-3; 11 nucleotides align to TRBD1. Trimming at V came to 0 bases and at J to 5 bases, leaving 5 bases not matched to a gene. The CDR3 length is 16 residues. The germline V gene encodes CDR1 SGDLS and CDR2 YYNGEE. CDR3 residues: CASSVAGTGGRDTQYF. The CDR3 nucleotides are TGTGCCAGCAGCGTAGCTGGGACAGGGGGGAGAGATACGCAGTATTTT.

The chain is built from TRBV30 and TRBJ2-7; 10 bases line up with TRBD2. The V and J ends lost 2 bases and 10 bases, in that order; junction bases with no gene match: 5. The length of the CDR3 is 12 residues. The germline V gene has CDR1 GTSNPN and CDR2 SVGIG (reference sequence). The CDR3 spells CAWSKLAGFQYF. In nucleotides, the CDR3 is TGTGCCTGGAGTAAACTAGCGGGGTTCCAGTACTTC.

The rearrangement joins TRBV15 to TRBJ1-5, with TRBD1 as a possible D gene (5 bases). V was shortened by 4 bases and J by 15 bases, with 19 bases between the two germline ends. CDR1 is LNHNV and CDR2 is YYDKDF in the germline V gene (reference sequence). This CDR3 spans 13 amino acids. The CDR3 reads CATSTPPGGERHF. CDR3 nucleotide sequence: TGTGCCACCAGCACCCCCCCGGGGGGGGAGCGGCATTTT.

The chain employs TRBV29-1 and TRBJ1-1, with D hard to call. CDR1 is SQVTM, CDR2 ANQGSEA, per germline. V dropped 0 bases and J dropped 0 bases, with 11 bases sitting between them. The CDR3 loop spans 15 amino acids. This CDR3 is CSVEDWAFMNTEAFF. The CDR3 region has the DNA TGCAGCGTTGAAGATTGGGCGTTTATGAACACTGAAGCTTTCTTT.

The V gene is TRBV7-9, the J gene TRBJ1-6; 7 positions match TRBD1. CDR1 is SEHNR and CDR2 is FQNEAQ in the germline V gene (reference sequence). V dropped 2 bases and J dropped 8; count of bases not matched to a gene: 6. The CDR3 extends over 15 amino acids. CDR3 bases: TGTGCCAGCAGCTTATCCGGGACAGTAGATTCACCCCTCCACTTT. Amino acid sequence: CASSLSGTVDSPLHF.

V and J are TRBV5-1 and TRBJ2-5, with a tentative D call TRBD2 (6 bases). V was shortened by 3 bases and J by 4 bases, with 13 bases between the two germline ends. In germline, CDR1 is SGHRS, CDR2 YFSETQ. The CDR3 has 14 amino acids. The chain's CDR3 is CASSSLALGETQYF. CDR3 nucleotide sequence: TGCGCCAGCAGCTCGCTAGCGTTGGGAGAGACCCAGTACTTC.

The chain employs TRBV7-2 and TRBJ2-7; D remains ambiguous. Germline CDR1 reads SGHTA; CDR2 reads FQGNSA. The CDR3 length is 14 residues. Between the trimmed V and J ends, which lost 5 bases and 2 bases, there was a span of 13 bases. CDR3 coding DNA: TGTGCCAGCAGCCCCCGACCGGACCCCTACGAGCAGTACTTC. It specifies CASSPRPDPYEQYF.

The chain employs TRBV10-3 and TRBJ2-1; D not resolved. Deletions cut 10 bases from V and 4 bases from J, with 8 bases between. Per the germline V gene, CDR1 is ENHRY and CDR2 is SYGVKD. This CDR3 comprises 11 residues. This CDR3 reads CATSAYNEQFF. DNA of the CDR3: TGTGCCACCAGCGCTTACAATGAGCAGTTCTTC.

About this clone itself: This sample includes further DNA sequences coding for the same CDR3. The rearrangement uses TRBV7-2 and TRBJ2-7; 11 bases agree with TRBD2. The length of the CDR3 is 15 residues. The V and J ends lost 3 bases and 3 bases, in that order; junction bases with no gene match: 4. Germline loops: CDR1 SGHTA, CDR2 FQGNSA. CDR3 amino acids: CASSFGTSGIYEQYF. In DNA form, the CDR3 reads TGTGCCAGCAGCTTCGGGACTAGCGGTATCTACGAGCAGTACTTC. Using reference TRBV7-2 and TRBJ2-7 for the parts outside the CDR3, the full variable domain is GAGVSQSPSNKVTEKGKDVELRCDPISGHTALYWYRQSLGQGLEFLIYFQGNSAPDKSGLPSDRFSAERTGGSVSTLTIQRTQQEDSAVYLCASSFGTSGIYEQYFGPGTRLTVT.

CDR3 DNA: TGTGCCACAGCGGGGGACCTCTACGAGCAGTACTTC. Translated, it gives CATAGDLYEQYF. The genes are TRBV19 and TRBJ2-7; 8 bases are shared with TRBD2. Germline CDR1 and CDR2: LNHDA and SQIVND (reference sequence). The CDR3 is 12 residues long. The V segment lost 10 bases and the J segment 3 bases; nucleotides outside the gene matches: 5.

CDR3 nucleotides: TGTGCCAGCAGCCCAATCAGGGGGCAAGGCTACACCTTC. Encoded protein: CASSPIRGQGYTF. The genes are TRBV11-2 and TRBJ1-2; TRBD1 aligns across 8 bases. Unmatched junction bases numbered 7, after V lost 5 bases and J lost 8 bases. Germline V lookup: CDR1 SGHAT, CDR2 FQNNGV. The CDR3 runs to 13 residues.

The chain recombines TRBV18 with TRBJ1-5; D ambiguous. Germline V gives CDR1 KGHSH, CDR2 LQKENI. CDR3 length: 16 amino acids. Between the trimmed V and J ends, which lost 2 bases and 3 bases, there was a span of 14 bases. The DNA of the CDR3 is TGTGCCAGCTCACCAAACCCCCCAGGTAACAATCAGCCCCAGCATTTT. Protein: CASSPNPPGNNQPQHF.

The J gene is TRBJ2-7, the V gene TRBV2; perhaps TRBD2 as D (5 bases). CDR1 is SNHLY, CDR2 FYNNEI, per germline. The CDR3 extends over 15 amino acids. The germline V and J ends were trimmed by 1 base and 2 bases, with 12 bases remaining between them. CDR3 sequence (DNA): TGTGCCAGCAGTGAAGAAATAGGGAGTACCTACGAGCAGTACTTC. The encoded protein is CASSEEIGSTYEQYF. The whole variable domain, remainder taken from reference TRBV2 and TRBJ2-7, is EPEVTQTPSHQVTQMGQEVILRCVPISNHLYFYWYRQILGQKVEFLVSFYNNEISEKSEIFDDQFSVERPDGSNFTLKIRSTKLEDSAMYFCASSEEIGSTYEQYFGPGTRLTVT.

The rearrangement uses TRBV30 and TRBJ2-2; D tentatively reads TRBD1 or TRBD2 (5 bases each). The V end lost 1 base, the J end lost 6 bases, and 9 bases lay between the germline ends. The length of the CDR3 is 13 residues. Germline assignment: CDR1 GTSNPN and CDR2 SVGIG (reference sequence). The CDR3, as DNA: TGTGCCTGGAGTGCCCAGGGAGCCGGGGAGCTGTTTTTT. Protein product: CAWSAQGAGELFF. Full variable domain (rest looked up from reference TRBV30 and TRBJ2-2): SQTIHQWPATLVQPVGSPLSLECTVEGTSNPNLYWYRQAAGRGLQLLFYSVGIGQISSEVPQNLSASRPQDRQFILSSKKLLLSDSGFYLCAWSAQGAGELFFGEGSRLTVL.

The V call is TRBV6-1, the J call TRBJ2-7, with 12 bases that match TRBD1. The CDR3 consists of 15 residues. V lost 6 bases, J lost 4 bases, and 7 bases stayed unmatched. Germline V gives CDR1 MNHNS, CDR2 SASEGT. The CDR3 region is CASSYGTGGSYEQYF. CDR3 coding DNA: TGTGCCAGCAGCTACGGGACAGGGGGCAGTTACGAGCAGTACTTC.

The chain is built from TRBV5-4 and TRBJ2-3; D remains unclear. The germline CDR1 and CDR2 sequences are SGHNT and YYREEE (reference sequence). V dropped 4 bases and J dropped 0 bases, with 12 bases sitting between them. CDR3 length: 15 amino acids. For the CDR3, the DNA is TGTGCCAGCAGCCTCGACTCCTCTAGCACAGATACGCAGTATTTT. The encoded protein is CASSLDSSSTDTQYF. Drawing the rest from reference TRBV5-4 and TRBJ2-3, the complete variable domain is ETGVTQSPTHLIKTRGQQVTLRCSSQSGHNTVSWYQQALGQGPQFIFQYYREEENGRGNFPPRFSGLQFPNYSSELNVNALELDDSALYLCASSLDSSSTDTQYFGPGTRLTVL.

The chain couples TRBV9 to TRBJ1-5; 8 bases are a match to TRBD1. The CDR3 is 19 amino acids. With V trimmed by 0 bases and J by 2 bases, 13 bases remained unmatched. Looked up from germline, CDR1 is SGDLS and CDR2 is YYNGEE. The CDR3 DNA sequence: TGTGCCAGCAGCGTAGAGTACAGGGACAGGACAACTGGCAATCAGCCCCAGCATTTT. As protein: CASSVEYRDRTTGNQPQHF.

The CDR3 here is CASSLVGVAEAFF. CDR3 DNA: TGTGCCAGCAGCTTGGTAGGGGTGGCTGAAGCTTTCTTT. The chain is built from TRBV5-6 and TRBJ1-1, with a possible D match to TRBD1 (5 bases). Looked up from germline, CDR1 is SGHDT and CDR2 is YYEEEE. The CDR3 has 13 amino acids. Trimming left V 0 bases short and J 6 bases short, with 9 bases between.

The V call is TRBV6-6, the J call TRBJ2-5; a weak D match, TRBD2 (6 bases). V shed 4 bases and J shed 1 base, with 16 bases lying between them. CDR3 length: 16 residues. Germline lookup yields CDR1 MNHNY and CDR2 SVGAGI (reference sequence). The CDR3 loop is CASSFGGVAGQETQYF. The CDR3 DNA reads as TGTGCCAGCAGTTTCGGAGGGGTCGCGGGCCAAGAGACCCAGTACTTC.

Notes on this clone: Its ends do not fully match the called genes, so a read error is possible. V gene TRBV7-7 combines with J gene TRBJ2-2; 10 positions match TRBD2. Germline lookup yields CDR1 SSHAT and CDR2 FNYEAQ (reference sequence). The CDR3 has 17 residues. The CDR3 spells CASSLGASGGLTGELFF. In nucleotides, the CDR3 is TGTGCTAGCAGCTTAGGGGCTAGCGGGGGTCTCACCGGGGAGCTGTTTTTT.

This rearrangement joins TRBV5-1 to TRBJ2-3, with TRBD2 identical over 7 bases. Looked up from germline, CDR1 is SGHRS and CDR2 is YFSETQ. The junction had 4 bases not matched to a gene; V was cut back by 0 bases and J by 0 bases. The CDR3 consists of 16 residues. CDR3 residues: CASSLARDYSTDTQYF. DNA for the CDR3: TGCGCCAGCAGCTTGGCCAGGGACTATAGCACAGATACGCAGTATTTT.